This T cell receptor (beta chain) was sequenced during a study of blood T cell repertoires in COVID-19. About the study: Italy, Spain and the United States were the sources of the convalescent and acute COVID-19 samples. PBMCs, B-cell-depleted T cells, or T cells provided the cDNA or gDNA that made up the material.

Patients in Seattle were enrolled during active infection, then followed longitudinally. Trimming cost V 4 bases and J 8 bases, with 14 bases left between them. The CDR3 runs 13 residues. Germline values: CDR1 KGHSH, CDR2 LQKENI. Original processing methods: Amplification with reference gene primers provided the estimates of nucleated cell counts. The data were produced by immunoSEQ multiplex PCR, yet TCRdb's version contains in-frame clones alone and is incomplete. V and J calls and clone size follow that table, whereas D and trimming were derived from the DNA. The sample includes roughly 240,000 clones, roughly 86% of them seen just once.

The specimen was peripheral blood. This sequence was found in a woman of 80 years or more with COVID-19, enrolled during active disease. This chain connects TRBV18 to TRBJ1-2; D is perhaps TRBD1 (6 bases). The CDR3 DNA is TGTGCCAGCTCACAAACAGGGATGGAGGGCTACACCTTC. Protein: CASSQTGMEGYTF. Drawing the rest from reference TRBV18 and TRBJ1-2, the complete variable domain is NAGVMQNPRHLVRRRGQEARLRCSPMKGHSHVYWYRQLPEEGLKFMVYLQKENIIDESGMPKERFSAEFPKEGPSILRIQQVVRGDSAAYFCASSQTGMEGYTFGSGTRLTVV.